The rows below give T cell receptor beta chains drawn from one sample of a study of blood T cells in healthy people across ages. Each CDR3 protein gets one entry after TCRdb re-called the 5' RACE reads with MiXCR. The sample holds some 640,000 distinct CDR3 sequences, over 45% seen once. The specimen sequenced was blood. The receptors derive from a woman aged 55 to 70 in good health. CDR3s include the opening cysteine and the closing phenylalanine or tryptophan. A D gene is named only where the DNA matches it firmly. The listing skips clone size in some rows; elsewhere it reads once, few, many or a size class.

cdr3_length clone_size j_call v_call d_call cdr3_aa cdr3_nt
14 few TRBJ2-5 TRBV7-9 TRBD1 CASLPRQGYNEQYF TGTGCCAGCCTCCCGAGACAGGGCTACAATGAGCAGTACTTC
15 - TRBJ1-6 TRBV7-2 TRBD1 CASSSAGGYDSPLHF TGTGCCAGCAGCTCCGCAGGGGGCTACGATTCACCCCTCCACTTT
17 few TRBJ2-7 TRBV7-2 - CASSPQPRGIISYEQYF TGTGCCAGCAGCCCACAACCACGGGGTATTATCTCCTACGAGCAGTACTTC
15 few TRBJ1-4 TRBV7-9 - CASSPGQAPNEKLFF TGTGCCAGCAGCCCAGGACAAGCCCCGAATGAAAAACTGTTTTTT
14 few TRBJ1-5 TRBV7-2 - CASSSLGADQPQHF TGTGCCAGCAGCTCACTAGGAGCCGATCAGCCCCAGCATTTT
13 - TRBJ2-1 TRBV20-1 - CSAPPITYNEQFF TGCAGTGCCCCTCCGATCACTTACAATGAGCAGTTCTTC
14 - TRBJ2-3 TRBV20-1 TRBD2 CSAVSGRSTDTQYF TGCAGTGCTGTTAGCGGGAGGAGCACAGATACGCAGTATTTT
13 - TRBJ2-7 TRBV20-1 - CSARVTYSYEQYF TGCAGTGCTAGAGTTACCTACTCCTACGAGCAGTACTTC
17 - TRBJ2-1 TRBV28 - CASKSYEGESSYNEQFF TGTGCCAGCAAATCCTACGAGGGCGAAAGCTCCTACAATGAGCAGTTCTTC
13 few TRBJ1-1 TRBV20-1 - CSASGQQNTEAFF TGCAGTGCTAGTGGGCAGCAGAACACTGAAGCTTTCTTT
17 - TRBJ2-1 TRBV28 TRBD2 CASSLSASGRAIYEQFF TGTGCCAGCAGTTTAAGCGCAAGCGGGAGGGCTATCTATGAGCAGTTCTTC
14 few TRBJ2-6 TRBV7-9 - CASGSRTGANVLTF TGTGCCAGCGGTTCGAGAACTGGGGCCAACGTCCTGACTTTC
15 - TRBJ1-6 TRBV7-2 - CASSLVPGFNSPLHF TGTGCCAGCAGCTTAGTCCCGGGGTTTAATTCACCCCTCCACTTT
15 - TRBJ2-1 TRBV4-3 - CASSQVGGDNHEQFF TGCGCCAGCAGCCAAGTTGGCGGGGACAACCATGAGCAGTTCTTC
15 - TRBJ1-2 TRBV6-1 - CASSRDPNPSYGYTF TGTGCCAGCAGTCGGGACCCCAATCCTAGCTATGGCTACACCTTC
15 - TRBJ2-3 TRBV29-1 - CSVDGASGRTDTQYF TGCAGCGTTGATGGAGCCTCTGGGCGGACAGATACGCAGTATTTT
14 - TRBJ2-1 TRBV20-1 - CSARDRVNYNEQFF TGCAGTGCTAGAGACAGGGTGAACTACAATGAGCAGTTCTTC
20 - TRBJ1-2 TRBV7-2 TRBD1 CASSSLLVSTNRGRNYGYTF TGTGCCAGCAGCTCACTGCTGGTTTCCACGAACAGGGGCCGGAACTATGGCTACACCTTC
14 - TRBJ2-5 TRBV7-9 - CASSLTGASETQYF TGTGCCAGCAGCTTAACCGGGGCTTCAGAGACCCAGTACTTC
15 - TRBJ2-5 TRBV5-6 - CASSLAWGAEETQYF TGTGCCAGCAGCTTGGCTTGGGGGGCTGAAGAGACCCAGTACTTC
18 few TRBJ2-3 TRBV7-2 - CASSLAPQGGASTDTQYF TGTGCCAGCAGCTTAGCGCCCCAGGGGGGGGCGAGCACAGATACGCAGTATTTT
14 - TRBJ2-5 TRBV7-8 - CASSLARIYNEQYF TGTGCCAGCAGCTTAGCCAGGATTTACAATGAGCAGTACTTC
15 - TRBJ1-2 TRBV20-1 TRBD1 CSASGQGALSGGYTF TGCAGTGCTAGTGGACAGGGGGCCCTCTCGGGGGGCTACACCTTC
16 once TRBJ1-2 TRBV10-3 - CATTDETGSSNYGYTF TGTGCCACCACCGATGAGACGGGCTCATCTAACTATGGCTACACCTTC
14 - TRBJ2-1 TRBV6-1 - CASSYLRDFNEQFF TGTGCCAGCAGTTATCTCCGGGACTTCAATGAGCAGTTCTTC
16 - TRBJ2-2 TRBV20-1 - CSARDRRKGGTGELFF TGCAGTGCTAGAGATCGCAGGAAGGGCGGCACCGGGGAGCTGTTTTTT
14 - TRBJ2-7 TRBV20-1 TRBD1 CSAPYTGAASEQYF TGCAGTGCTCCTTACACAGGGGCCGCTTCCGAGCAGTACTTC
16 - TRBJ2-6 TRBV10-3 TRBD2 CAIRDLAGSGANVLTF TGTGCCATCAGGGACCTAGCGGGGTCTGGGGCCAACGTCCTGACTTTC
13 - TRBJ1-2 TRBV3-1 - CASSQDFKGGYTF TGTGCCAGCAGCCAAGATTTTAAGGGTGGCTACACCTTC
15 - TRBJ2-1 TRBV5-1 TRBD2 CASSTRTSGLDEQFF TGCGCCAGCAGCACCCGGACTAGCGGCCTTGATGAGCAGTTCTTC
18 - TRBJ2-5 TRBV4-3 - CASSQEAGSIPHQETQYF TGCGCCAGCAGCCAAGAGGCGGGAAGTATTCCCCACCAAGAGACCCAGTACTTC
14 - TRBJ2-5 TRBV28 - CTSIGRKHSYEQYF TGTACCAGCATTGGCCGCAAACACTCCTACGAGCAATACTTC
13 - TRBJ1-5 TRBV6-1 - CASSGHVDQPQHF TGTGCCAGCAGTGGACATGTCGACCAGCCCCAGCATTTT
14 - TRBJ2-7 TRBV10-3 - CAISQQVPSYEQYF TGTGCCATCAGCCAACAGGTCCCCTCCTACGAGCAGTACTTC
15 - TRBJ1-2 TRBV7-2 - CASSPGGGGNYGYTF TGTGCCAGCAGCCCCGGCGGGGGGGGCAACTATGGCTACACCTTC
14 - TRBJ1-1 TRBV5-1 TRBD1 CASSTHRGNTEAFF TGCGCCAGCAGCACCCACAGGGGGAACACTGAAGCTTTCTTT
14 many TRBJ2-7 TRBV7-9 - CASRKPGLDYEQYF TGTGCCAGCAGGAAACCGGGACTGGATTACGAGCAGTACTTC
14 few TRBJ2-7 TRBV20-1 TRBD2 CSAEGLAAVYEQYF TGCAGTGCCGAGGGACTAGCGGCCGTCTACGAGCAGTACTTC
14 - TRBJ2-2 TRBV7-3 - CVSSPGQTTGELFF TGTGTCAGCAGCCCCGGACAGACCACCGGGGAGCTGTTTTTT
13 - TRBJ1-6 TRBV7-2 - CLSGRSFNSPLHF TGTCTCTCAGGACGGAGTTTTAATTCACCCCTCCACTTT
14 - TRBJ1-5 TRBV5-6 - CASSLSRGGQPQHF TGTGCCAGCAGCTTGAGTAGGGGCGGTCAGCCCCAGCATTTT
13 few TRBJ2-7 TRBV28 TRBD2 CASTPSGAYEQYF TGTGCCAGCACCCCCAGCGGGGCCTACGAGCAGTACTTC
14 few TRBJ1-4 TRBV4-3 TRBD1 CASGRDRDNEKLFF TGCGCCAGCGGCCGGGACAGGGATAATGAAAAACTGTTTTTT
11 - TRBJ2-1 TRBV24-1 - CASSYQGEQFF TGTGCCTCCTCTTACCAGGGTGAGCAGTTCTTC
15 - TRBJ2-7 TRBV9 TRBD1 CASSARDRGLYEQYF TGTGCCAGCAGCGCTCGGGACAGGGGGCTGTACGAGCAGTACTTC
14 - TRBJ2-7 TRBV29-1 - CSAVFGDRTYEQYF TGCAGCGCTGTATTTGGGGATCGGACCTACGAGCAGTACTTC
15 - TRBJ2-3 TRBV7-2 TRBD1 CASSFGQGFEDTQYF TGTGCCAGCAGCTTTGGACAGGGCTTTGAAGATACGCAGTATTTT
14 - TRBJ1-2 TRBV4-3 - CASSRALDSYGYTF TGCGCCAGCAGCCGCGCCCTGGACAGCTATGGCTACACCTTC
14 few TRBJ2-1 TRBV7-9 - CASSFPAFRGEQFF TGTGCCAGCAGCTTCCCCGCGTTCAGGGGTGAGCAGTTCTTC
16 - TRBJ2-3 TRBV5-1 - CASSLGDRLWSDTQYF TGCGCCAGCAGCTTGGGAGACAGATTGTGGTCAGATACGCAGTATTTT
13 - TRBJ2-5 TRBV5-1 - CASSLDRVETQYF TGCGCCAGCAGCTTGGACAGGGTGGAGACCCAGTACTTC
15 - TRBJ2-1 TRBV20-1 - CSASSAGPKYNEQFF TGCAGTGCTAGTTCGGCAGGGCCTAAGTACAATGAGCAGTTCTTC
13 - TRBJ1-2 TRBV6-5 - CASTQSREFGYTF TGTGCCAGCACCCAGAGCAGGGAATTCGGCTACACCTTC
15 - TRBJ1-1 TRBV7-2 TRBD1 CASSRTGTMNTEAFF TGTGCCAGCAGCCGGACAGGGACAATGAACACTGAAGCTTTCTTT